A single sample is the source of the 22 T cell receptor beta chains below, sequenced in a study of yellow fever vaccine responses in identical twins. MiXCR, run by TCRdb on the RT-PCR reads, gives a single entry per CDR3 protein. Among approximately 18,000 distinct CDR3 sequences listed, less than 70% were seen once. Here the sequenced sample was T cells from blood (PBMCs), unsorted or a sorted subset (not recorded which), taken before or after yellow fever vaccination (not recorded which). These receptors originate from a woman aged 18-30 years who received the yellow fever vaccine.

The V gene is TRBV2, the J gene TRBJ2-3; D gene ambiguous. CDR1 SNHLY and CDR2 FYNNEI come from the germline V gene. This CDR3 spans 13 amino acids. Trimming cost V 3 bases and J 0 bases, with 4 bases left between them. The DNA for the CDR3 is TGTGCCAGCAGTGAGTCTAGCACAGATACGCAGTATTTT. Translated, it gives CASSESSTDTQYF.

This clonotype occurred once. The V gene is TRBV6-1, the J gene TRBJ2-2; 11 nucleotides agree with TRBD2. The V gene's germline CDR1 is MNHNS and CDR2 SASEGT. V gave up 6 bases and J gave up 6 bases; unmatched junction bases: 3. This CDR3 spans 14 amino acids. CDR3 residues: CASSISGGAGELFF. The CDR3, as DNA: TGTGCCAGCAGCATTAGCGGGGGGGCCGGGGAGCTGTTTTTT.

This clonotype was seen only a few times. The rearrangement joins TRBV29-1 to TRBJ2-5, with 8 bases lining up with TRBD1. The CDR3 loop spans 13 amino acids. Per germline, CDR1 SQVTM and CDR2 ANQGSEA. Trimming took 5 bases from V and 5 from J; bases not matched to a gene: 7. CDR3: CSVNDRGRETQYF. CDR3 in DNA: TGCAGCGTTAATGACAGGGGAAGGGAGACCCAGTACTTC.

This chain links TRBV28 with TRBJ2-2; D ambiguous. Germline V gives CDR1 MDHEN, CDR2 SYDVKM. The CDR3 covers 13 residues. Trimming left V 2 bases short and J 6 bases short, with 7 bases between. The CDR3 region has the DNA TGTGCCAGCAGTTTAAGGGTGGCCGGGGAGCTGTTTTTT. The encoded protein is CASSLRVAGELFF.

V usage is TRBV7-9 and J usage is TRBJ2-5, with D possibly matching TRBD1 (6 bases). Trimming cost V 5 bases and J 5 bases, with 18 bases left between them. This CDR3 is built from 15 residues. Germline CDR1 and CDR2: SEHNR and FQNEAQ (reference sequence). The CDR3 sequence is CASSPVSQGYETQYF. The CDR3 coding sequence is TGTGCCAGCAGCCCCGTCAGCCAGGGGTACGAGACCCAGTACTTC.

V usage is TRBV7-3 and J usage is TRBJ2-7; D gene unclear. The CDR3 is 16 amino acids. V lost 1 base and J lost 2, with 15 bases in between. Germline CDR1 and CDR2: SGHTA and FQGTGA. The CDR3 coding sequence is TGTGCCAGCAGCTTAAGTGCTGGTAGCAGGACCTACGAGCAGTACTTC. Translating it yields CASSLSAGSRTYEQYF.

CDR3 protein: CASKREPSTDTQYF. Written as DNA, the CDR3 is TGTGCCTCGAAAAGGGAGCCAAGCACAGATACGCAGTATTTT. The V call is TRBV10-3, the J call TRBJ2-3; D might be TRBD2 (5 bases). Trimming took 11 bases from V and 0 from J, leaving 15 bases between them. CDR1 is ENHRY and CDR2 is SYGVKD in the germline V gene. The length of the CDR3 is 14 residues.

The rearrangement uses TRBV2 and TRBJ2-1; D unclear. CDR3 length equals 15 residues. CDR1 is SNHLY and CDR2 is FYNNEI in the germline V gene. Trimming removed 1 base from V and 0 bases from J, with 7 bases in between. The CDR3 loop is CASSEGWSSYNEQFF. CDR3 bases: TGTGCCAGCAGTGAAGGGTGGAGCTCCTACAATGAGCAGTTCTTC.

The rearrangement links TRBV12-3 or TRBV12-4 to TRBJ2-5, with D tentatively TRBD1 or TRBD2 (5 bases each). This CDR3 contains 15 residues. Trimming cost V 0 bases and J 2 bases, with 10 bases left between them. CDR3 sequence: CASSLAGVGQETQYF. The CDR3 nucleotides read TGTGCCAGCAGTTTAGCGGGGGTCGGGCAAGAGACCCAGTACTTC.

The gene calls are TRBV11-2 and TRBJ2-3; D gene unclear. From germline, CDR1 is SGHAT and CDR2 FQNNGV. CDR3 length equals 15 residues. The V gene lost 6 bases and the J gene lost 5 bases, with 18 bases spanning the gap. The CDR3 coding sequence is TGTGCCAGCAGTTCAATGGGCCGGAGCGTAGATACGCAGTATTTT. Residues: CASSSMGRSVDTQYF.

There are a few counts of this clonotype. V is TRBV11-1 and J is TRBJ1-5; the D is unclear. Germline V gene data show CDR1 as SGHAT and CDR2 as FQDESV (reference sequence). V was pared by 4 bases and J by 4 bases, with 11 bases between. This CDR3 comprises 14 residues. CDR3 coding DNA: TGTGCCAGCAGCTCTTACCAGAGAAATCAGCCCCAGCATTTT. Its translation: CASSSYQRNQPQHF.

The chain joins TRBV4-2 to TRBJ2-3; 10 bases agree with TRBD2. V was pared by 2 bases and J by 2 bases, with 1 base of the junction left unmatched. The germline V gene has CDR1 LGHNA and CDR2 YNFKEQ. CDR3 length: 15 residues. CDR3 in amino acids: CASSQSGGATDTQYF. In DNA form, the CDR3 reads TGTGCCAGCAGCCAAAGCGGGGGGGCCACAGATACGCAGTATTTT.

The CDR3 region has the DNA TGTGCCAGTAGTATAAGTTGGAGACAGGGGGCTCTCCATCAGCCCCAGCATTTT. Amino acids: CASSISWRQGALHQPQHF. V and J are TRBV19 and TRBJ1-5, with TRBD1 matching 10 bases. The CDR3 contains 18 residues. Germline V gene data show CDR1 as LNHDA and CDR2 as SQIVND (reference sequence). Unmatched junction bases numbered 12, after V lost 2 bases and J lost 5 bases.

This rearrangement joins TRBV7-3 to TRBJ2-7, with 7 bases that match TRBD1. Per the germline V gene, CDR1 is SGHTA and CDR2 is FQGTGA. J was trimmed by 2 bases and V by 5 bases; bases with no gene match: 6. The CDR3 loop spans 14 amino acids. CDR3 bases: TGTGCCAGCAGCCCACAGGGGCGAGCCTACGAGCAGTACTTC. The encoded protein is CASSPQGRAYEQYF.

This sequence joins TRBV11-2 and TRBJ2-1; D is unresolved. V was shortened by 6 bases and J by 10 bases, with 13 bases between the two germline ends. Per the germline V gene, CDR1 is SGHAT and CDR2 is FQNNGV. The CDR3 runs 12 residues. The CDR3 DNA reads as TGTGCCAGCAGTCGTCAGACCCTCGAGCAGTTCTTC. Translated: CASSRQTLEQFF. Looking up the rest from reference TRBV11-2 and TRBJ2-1 gives the full variable domain: EAGVAQSPRYKIIEKRQSVAFWCNPISGHATLYWYQQILGQGPKLLIQFQNNGVVDDSQLPKDRFSAERLKGVDSTLKIQPAKLEDSAVYLCASSRQTLEQFFGPGTRLTVL.

A word on this clonotype: The final CDR3 position lacks the conserved phenylalanine or tryptophan, pointing to a likely read error. The chain has TRBV7-6 and TRBJ2-2, with TRBD1 matching over 7 bases. The V gene's germline CDR1 is SGHVS and CDR2 FNYEAQ. The trim removed 3 bases at V and 2 bases at J, leaving 15 bases unmatched. This CDR3 has 19 amino acids. CDR3 DNA: TGTGCCAGCAGCTTGGAGCCTTTCCACCGACAGGGAAACACCGGGGAGCTGTTTCTT. Translated, it gives CASSLEPFHRQGNTGELFL.

For the CDR3, the DNA is TGTGCCAGCAGCCCCGCCCTTGGGGAGACCCAGTACTTC. This gives the protein CASSPALGETQYF. V gene TRBV11-2 combines with J gene TRBJ2-5; D is unclear. V was cut by 5 bases and J by 5 bases, with 12 bases left in between. The CDR3 contains 13 residues. CDR1 is SGHAT and CDR2 is FQNNGV in the germline V gene.

This clonotype was seen only a few times. The rearrangement joins TRBV12-3 or TRBV12-4 to TRBJ2-5; no clear D gene. The CDR3 length is 11 residues. V lost 5 bases and J 4 bases, leaving 5 bases between the germline ends. This chain's CDR3 is CASSARETQYF. In DNA, the CDR3 is TGTGCCAGCAGTGCTAGAGAGACCCAGTACTTC.

This clonotype was counted between two and nine times. The rearrangement uses TRBV7-3 and TRBJ1-1, with 9 nucleotides matching TRBD1. Trimming at V came to 5 bases and at J to 5 bases, leaving 9 bases not matched to a gene. Germline values: CDR1 SGHTA, CDR2 FQGTGA. The CDR3 contains 15 residues. DNA for the CDR3: TGTGCCAGCAGCCCAACAGGGGGCACGGAGACTGAAGCTTTCTTT. It encodes CASSPTGGTETEAFF. The variable domain in full, completed from reference TRBV7-3 and TRBJ1-1, reads GAGVSQTPSNKVTEKGKYVELRCDPISGHTALYWYRQSLGQGPEFLIYFQGTGAADDSGLPNDRFFAVRPEGSVSTLKIQRTERGDSAVYLCASSPTGGTETEAFFGQGTRLTVV.

The chain uses TRBV9 and TRBJ2-3; 8 bases align to TRBD2. The ends lost 4 bases at V and 1 base at J; junction bases unmatched: 5. CDR1 is SGDLS and CDR2 is YYNGEE in the germline V gene. CDR3 length equals 15 residues. CDR3 in amino acids: CASSRSSGRTDTQYF. CDR3 DNA: TGTGCCAGCAGCAGATCTAGCGGGCGCACAGATACGCAGTATTTT.

This clonotype was observed a handful of times. The CDR3 DNA reads TGTGCCAGCAGTTTGACTAGCGGAGACTACAATGAGCAGTTCTTC. Protein: CASSLTSGDYNEQFF. The chain joins TRBV6-4 to TRBJ2-1, with 9 positions matching TRBD2. Germline V gene sequence: CDR1 MRHNA, CDR2 SNTAGT. The CDR3 is made up of 15 amino acids. V gave up 5 bases and J gave up 3 bases; unmatched junction bases: 5.

The genes are TRBV2 and TRBJ2-1; D not resolved. Germline V gene sequence: CDR1 SNHLY, CDR2 FYNNEI. The CDR3 runs to 13 residues. V dropped 4 bases and J dropped 5 bases, with 9 bases sitting between them. CDR3 sequence (DNA): TGTGCCAGCAGTGTAGGCGCAAACAATGAGCAGTTCTTC. Its protein product is CASSVGANNEQFF.